These 17 T cell receptor beta chains originate from one sample sequenced in a study of siplizumab effects on memory and regulatory T cells (dated by TCRdb to between 2019 and 2020). The library was prepared using the immunoSEQ multiplex PCR assay. TCRdb's version of the immuneACCESS table is confined to in-frame rearrangements and falls short of the full clone set. An unresolved V gene accounts for under half of the shortfall where checked; the remainder is of unknown origin. The table for this sample lists more than 85,000 clones; 80% to 95% of them were counted only once. The ten largest account for approximately 2.7% of the sample. The sequenced sample consisted of CD4+ T cells sorted from blood. The source is a human donor in good health. Some clones in this sample may be carry-over from other donors' samples.

This clone was recorded a few times. This chain links TRBV30 with TRBJ2-1; TRBD2 matches 8 bases. The CDR3 length is 18 residues. Trimming took 2 bases from V and 3 from J; bases not matched to a gene: 15. Germline CDR1 GTSNPN, CDR2 SVGIG (reference sequence). The DNA of the CDR3 is TGTGCCTGGAGTCAGCGGGTCGGGGCGGCGGGGGGCTACAATGAGCAGTTCTTC. Protein sequence: CAWSQRVGAAGGYNEQFF.

The J gene is TRBJ1-2, the V gene TRBV7-6, with a tentative D call TRBD1 (6 bases). Germline V gives CDR1 SGHVS, CDR2 FNYEAQ. Trimming left V 2 bases short and J 6 bases short, with 13 bases between. The CDR3 extends over 14 amino acids. For the CDR3, the DNA is TGTGCCAGCAGCTTACATTCCAGGGGTAATGGCTACACCTTC. Translating it yields CASSLHSRGNGYTF.

The chain joins TRBV5-1 to TRBJ2-5; possibly TRBD2 for D (5 bases). Germline V lookup: CDR1 SGHRS, CDR2 YFSETQ. This CDR3 is 15 amino acids long. Trimming shortened V by 3 bases and J by 3 bases, and 15 bases separated the two germline ends. The CDR3 DNA reads TGCGCCAGCAGCTGGCAAACTAGTTCGGAAGAGACCCAGTACTTC. Protein sequence: CASSWQTSSEETQYF.

The chain links TRBV7-2 to TRBJ2-5; D unclear. Germline V lookup: CDR1 SGHTA, CDR2 FQGNSA. This CDR3 contains 14 residues. Trimming cost V 5 bases and J 2 bases, with 12 bases left between them. The CDR3 reads CASSLSSFQETQYF. CDR3 DNA: TGTGCCAGCAGCCTAAGTAGTTTTCAAGAGACCCAGTACTTC.

The CDR3 sequence is CASSLYWRDTQYF. The CDR3 DNA reads TGTGCCAGCAGTTTATATTGGCGGGATACGCAGTATTTT. This sequence joins TRBV27 and TRBJ2-3, with no clear D. The CDR3 spans 13 residues. Trimming took 1 base from V and 6 from J, leaving 8 bases between them. CDR1 is MNHEY and CDR2 is SMNVEV in the germline V gene (reference sequence).

This sequence joins TRBV19 and TRBJ1-1, with 8 positions matching TRBD1. The CDR3 is made up of 15 amino acids. After removal of 3 bases from V and 4 bases from J, the junction contained 7 bases not matched to a gene. Germline CDR1 LNHDA, CDR2 SQIVND (reference sequence). This CDR3 reads CASSIIGQGGTEAFF. In nucleotides, the CDR3 is TGTGCCAGTAGTATCATAGGACAGGGAGGCACTGAAGCTTTCTTT.

The chain uses TRBV30 and TRBJ2-3, with D uncertain. The CDR3 covers 14 residues. Per germline, CDR1 GTSNPN and CDR2 SVGIG (reference sequence). V was cut by 0 bases and J by 3 bases, with 10 bases left in between. As DNA, the CDR3 is TGTGCCTGGAGTGTACGCGTGGGGACAGATACGCAGTATTTT. Its protein is CAWSVRVGTDTQYF.

The rearrangement links TRBV2 to TRBJ2-6; tentatively, D is TRBD1 (5 bases). Deletions cut 7 bases from V and 0 bases from J, with 13 bases between. The germline V gene encodes CDR1 SNHLY and CDR2 FYNNEI. The CDR3 totals 16 residues. CDR3 sequence reads: CASTGWTSSGANVLTF. The CDR3 DNA is TGTGCCAGCACCGGGTGGACAAGCTCTGGGGCCAACGTCCTGACTTTC.

The rearrangement links TRBV6-5 to TRBJ2-3; D tentatively fits TRBD1 or TRBD2 (6 bases each). Trimming stripped 0 bases from V and 6 bases from J, with 16 bases between. This CDR3 region has 16 residues. Per the germline V gene, CDR1 is MNHEY and CDR2 is SVGAGI. The CDR3 DNA is TGTGCCAGCAGTTACTCCCCGCGGCAGGGGAGGGATACGCAGTATTTT. It translates to CASSYSPRQGRDTQYF.

The gene calls are TRBV4-1 and TRBJ2-3, with no clear D. The CDR3 is 12 amino acids. V lost 2 bases and J lost 4, with 4 bases in between. Germline values: CDR1 MGHRA, CDR2 YSYEKL. The CDR3 DNA is TGCGCCAGCAGCCAAAGATCAGATACGCAGTATTTT. Its protein product is CASSQRSDTQYF.

The CDR3, as DNA: TGTGCCAGCAGCTTATGCTACCAACAACGGACAGGGTGCCGGGAGCAGTACTTC. It is translated as CASSLCYQQRTGCREQYF. The gene calls are TRBV7-9 and TRBJ2-7; 8 nucleotides agree with TRBD1. With 2 bases clipped from V and 7 bases from J, the junction kept 19 bases outside the gene matches. CDR3 size: 18 residues. CDR1 and CDR2 from the germline V gene are SEHNR and FQNEAQ (reference sequence).

This clone showed up just once. The chain couples TRBV9 to TRBJ2-3; 8 bases are shared with TRBD2. CDR1 SGDLS and CDR2 YYNGEE come from the germline V gene. There are 19 residues in the CDR3. Trimming at V came to 0 bases and at J to 0 bases, leaving 12 bases not matched to a gene. In DNA, the CDR3 is TGTGCCAGCAGCGTAGAAAGGGTGGAGAAGCGGGAGAGCACAGATACGCAGTATTTT. This sequence encodes CASSVERVEKRESTDTQYF.

This chain connects TRBV10-3 to TRBJ1-1; 7 bases are shared with TRBD1. Per germline, CDR1 ENHRY and CDR2 SYGVKD. The CDR3 extends over 15 amino acids. Trimming removed 5 bases from V and 5 bases from J; junction bases left unmatched: 11. CDR3: CAISKSRGEGTEAFF. Here the CDR3 DNA reads TGTGCCATCAGTAAGAGCAGGGGGGAGGGGACTGAAGCTTTCTTT.

The rearrangement joins TRBV18 to TRBJ2-2; TRBD1 might be the D (5 bases). CDR1 and CDR2 (germline): KGHSH, LQKENI. Trimming removed 0 bases at V and 2 bases at J, with 10 bases between. The CDR3 runs to 16 residues. CDR3 nucleotides: TGTGCCAGCTCACCACCGGTAGGGGCCAACACCGGGGAGCTGTTTTTT. This sequence encodes CASSPPVGANTGELFF.

The chain joins TRBV12-2 to TRBJ2-1; the table's D call of TRBD2 was not tested on the DNA. TRBV12-2 is labeled a pseudogene. This CDR3 contains 16 residues. The CDR3 is CASRSNTSGPYNEQFF. The CDR3 bases are TGTGCAAGTCGCTCTAACACTAGCGGTCCCTACAATGAGCAGTTCTTC.

This chain connects TRBV4-1 to TRBJ2-6; 8 bases match TRBD1. Trimming at V came to 1 base and at J to 1 base, leaving 3 bases not matched to a gene. This CDR3 has 17 amino acids. Per the germline V gene, CDR1 is MGHRA and CDR2 is YSYEKL. The CDR3: CASSQGTGGSGANVLTF. The CDR3 region has the DNA TGCGCCAGCAGCCAAGGTACAGGGGGTTCTGGGGCCAACGTCCTGACTTTC.

The chain links TRBV28 to TRBJ1-5; the D is unclear. Trimming removed 5 bases from V and 9 bases from J, with 11 bases in between. Germline CDR1 MDHEN, CDR2 SYDVKM. The CDR3 is 12 residues long. Here the CDR3 DNA reads TGTGCCAGCAGTCCTCCTCCGGGGCCCCAGCATTTT. This gives the protein CASSPPPGPQHF.